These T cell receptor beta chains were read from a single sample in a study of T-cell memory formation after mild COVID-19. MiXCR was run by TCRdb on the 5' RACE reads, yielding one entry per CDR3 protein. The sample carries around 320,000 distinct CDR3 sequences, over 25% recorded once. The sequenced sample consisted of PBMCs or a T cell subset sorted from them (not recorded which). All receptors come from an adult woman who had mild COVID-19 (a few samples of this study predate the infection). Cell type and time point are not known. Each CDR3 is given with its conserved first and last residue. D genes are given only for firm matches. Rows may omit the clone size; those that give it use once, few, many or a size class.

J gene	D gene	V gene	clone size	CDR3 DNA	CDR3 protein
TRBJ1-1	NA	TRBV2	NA	TGTGCCAGCAGTGAAGAAAGGAACACTGAAGCTTTCTTT	CASSEERNTEAFF
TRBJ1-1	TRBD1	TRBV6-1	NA	TGTGCCAGCAGTGTCGACAGGGGGCCTGAAGCTTTCTTT	CASSVDRGPEAFF
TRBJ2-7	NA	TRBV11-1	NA	TGTGCCAGCAGCTTAGCTAGGGGGGACTACGAGCAGTACTTC	CASSLARGDYEQYF
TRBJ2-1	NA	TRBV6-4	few	TGTGCCAGCAGTGACCTTGGCGGGATCGAGGGGGATGAGCAGTTCTTC	CASSDLGGIEGDEQFF
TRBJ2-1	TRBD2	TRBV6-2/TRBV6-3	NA	TGTGCCAGCAGCTGGACTAGTGAACTTAGTGAGCAGTTCTTC	CASSWTSELSEQFF
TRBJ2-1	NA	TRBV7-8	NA	TGTGCCACCCTAAGGCAGGCCGAAACAAATGAGCAGTTCTTC	CATLRQAETNEQFF
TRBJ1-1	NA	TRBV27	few	TGTGCCAGCAGGGACGCGATGAACACTGAAGCTTTCTTT	CASRDAMNTEAFF
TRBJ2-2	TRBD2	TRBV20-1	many	TGCAGTGCTAGGGGGACTAGCGGAGGAGACACCGGGGAGCTGTTTTTT	CSARGTSGGDTGELFF
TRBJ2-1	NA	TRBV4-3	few	TGCGCCAGCAGCCAGGTCCTTGAGAATGAGCAGTTCTTC	CASSQVLENEQFF
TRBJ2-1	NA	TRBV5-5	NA	TGTGCCAGCACCGCGACTTACAATGAGCAGTTCTTC	CASTATYNEQFF
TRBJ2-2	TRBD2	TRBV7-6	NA	TGTGCCAGCAGCCCCATTACAGCGGGATATTCGGGCACCGGGGAGCTGTTTTTT	CASSPITAGYSGTGELFF
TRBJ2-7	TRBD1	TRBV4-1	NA	TGCGCCAGCAGCCATGCTGGGACAGGGTGGGCCTCCGAGCAGTACTTC	CASSHAGTGWASEQYF
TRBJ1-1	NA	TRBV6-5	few	TGTGCCAGCATGTTGAACACTGAAGCTTTCTTT	CASMLNTEAFF
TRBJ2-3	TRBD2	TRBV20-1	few	TGCAGTGCTAGAGCCCTTGGAGGGAGGCTAGCGGATCCGACAGATACGCAGTATTTT	CSARALGGRLADPTDTQYF
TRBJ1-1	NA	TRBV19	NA	TGTGCCAACCCCCCGGCGCGCACTGAAGCTTTCTTT	CANPPARTEAFF
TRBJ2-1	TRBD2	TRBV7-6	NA	TGTGCCAGCAGCCCTGGGACTGGGGGGGGCAATGAGCAGTTCTTC	CASSPGTGGGNEQFF
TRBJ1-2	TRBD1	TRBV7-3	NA	TGTGCCAGCAGCTTAACCGGGACAGGGTTGAATGGCTACACCTTC	CASSLTGTGLNGYTF
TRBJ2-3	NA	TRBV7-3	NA	TGTGCCAGCAGCTCCGCGCACGTAGATACGCAGTATTTT	CASSSAHVDTQYF
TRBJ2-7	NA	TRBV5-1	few	TGCGCCAGCAGCTTGGCCGACGGACAAGCCTACGAGCAGTACTTC	CASSLADGQAYEQYF
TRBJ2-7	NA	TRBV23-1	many	TGCGCCAGCGTCGGGCTCGGAGGGCAGTACTTC	CASVGLGGQYF
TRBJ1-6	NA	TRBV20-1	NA	TGCAGTGCTATAGGACAGCGGAATTCACCCCTCCACTTT	CSAIGQRNSPLHF
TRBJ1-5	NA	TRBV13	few	TGTGCCAGCAGCACCCGCGACAGTAGCAATCAGCCCCAGCATTTT	CASSTRDSSNQPQHF
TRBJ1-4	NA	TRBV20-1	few	TGCAGTGCTTCCGGGACCCTATTTGAAAAACTGTTTTTT	CSASGTLFEKLFF
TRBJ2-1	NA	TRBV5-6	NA	TGTGCCAGCAGCAGAGGAGGGCCGAGCTCCTACAATGAGCAGTTCTTC	CASSRGGPSSYNEQFF
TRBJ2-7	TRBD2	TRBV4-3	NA	TGCGCCAGCAGCCGTCAACTAGCGGTCGCCGAGCAGTACTTC	CASSRQLAVAEQYF
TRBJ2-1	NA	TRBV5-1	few	TGCGCCAGCAGCTTGGCCGGGGAGTTTGAGCAGTTCTTC	CASSLAGEFEQFF
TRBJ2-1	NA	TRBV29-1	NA	TGCAGCGTTCAGACCCAGAACAATGAGCAGTTCTTC	CSVQTQNNEQFF
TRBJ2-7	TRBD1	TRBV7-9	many	TGTGCCAGCAGCCCAACCGGGACAGGAGCCTACGAGCAGTACTTC	CASSPTGTGAYEQYF
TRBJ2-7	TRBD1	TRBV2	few	TGTGCCAGCAGTATAGAGAGGGACAGGCGCGCCTACGAGCAGTACTTC	CASSIERDRRAYEQYF
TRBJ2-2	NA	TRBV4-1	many	TGCGCCAGCAGCCAAAGATCACGGTTCGGGGAGCTGTTTTTT	CASSQRSRFGELFF
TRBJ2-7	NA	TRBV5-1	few	TGCGCCAGCGCATATATCGCGGGCTACGAGCAGTACTTC	CASAYIAGYEQYF
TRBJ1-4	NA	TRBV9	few	TGTGCCAGCAGCGTACAGGGTGTAAATGAAAAACTGTTTTTT	CASSVQGVNEKLFF
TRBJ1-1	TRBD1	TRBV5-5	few	TGTGCCAGCAGCGCGTCCCGGGACAGGGGGCTGTTGAACACTGAAGCTTTCTTT	CASSASRDRGLLNTEAFF
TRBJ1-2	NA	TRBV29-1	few	TGCAGCGTTGAAGACCATGGCTACACCTTC	CSVEDHGYTF
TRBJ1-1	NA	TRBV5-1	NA	TGCGCCAGCAGCTTGCCCGGGTCGGGAGACACTGAAGCTTTCTTT	CASSLPGSGDTEAFF
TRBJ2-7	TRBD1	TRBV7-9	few	TGTGCCAGCAGCGGACAGGGGGGCCACGAGCAGTACTTC	CASSGQGGHEQYF
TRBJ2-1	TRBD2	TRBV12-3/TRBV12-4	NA	TGTGCCAGCACTCGGGGACTAGCGGGGGGGCCTTCCTACAATGAGCAGTTCTTC	CASTRGLAGGPSYNEQFF
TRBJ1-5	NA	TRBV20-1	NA	TGCAGTGCTGAGATACCGAGGGGCAGGGAGAGGGGTTTGGATCAGCCCCAGCATTTT	CSAEIPRGRERGLDQPQHF
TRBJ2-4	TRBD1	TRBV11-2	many	TGTGCCAGCAACCCCTGGGGACAGGGGGCAAACATTCAGTACTTC	CASNPWGQGANIQYF
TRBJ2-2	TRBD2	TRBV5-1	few	TGCGCCAGCAGCCCGTCCAGGACTAGCGGGAGCCCGAACACCGGGGAGCTGTTTTTT	CASSPSRTSGSPNTGELFF
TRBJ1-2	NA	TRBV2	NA	TGTGCCAGCAGCGAGAAAAGGGGGACTCGAGGCTACACCTTC	CASSEKRGTRGYTF